Listed below are T cell receptor beta chains from one sample, sequenced in a study of response to subunit inactivated influenza vaccine. From the RT-PCR reads, TCRdb called clonotypes with MiXCR, one entry per CDR3 protein. The repertoire holds 750,000 to 850,000 distinct CDR3 sequences, less than 20% seen once, with 11% in the top ten. The source material was PBMCs from blood, sampled 5 to 6 days after vaccination. The receptor set was obtained from a man aged 50 or older who received an inactivated influenza vaccine. The CDR3 runs from the conserved cysteine through the conserved F or W. D genes are given only for firm matches. Clone size is stated in some rows and not others, as once, few, many or a class when expanded.

d_call	v_call	j_call	clone_size	cdr3_nt	cdr3_aa
TRBD1	TRBV10-3	TRBJ1-1	many	TGTGCCATAAGTGACCGACAGGGGGGAAACACTGAAGCTTTCTTT	CAISDRQGGNTEAFF
.	TRBV15	TRBJ2-3	.	TGTGCCACCACTAGGGACCGGCGGGATACGCAGTATTTT	CATTRDRRDTQYF
.	TRBV29-1	TRBJ2-4	few	TGCAGCGTACTCACTATTGGGGTAGACAAAAACATTCAGTACTTC	CSVLTIGVDKNIQYF
.	TRBV20-1	TRBJ2-5	.	TGCAGTGCTCCACAGACGGCCCCAGAGACCCAGTACTTC	CSAPQTAPETQYF
TRBD1	TRBV20-1	TRBJ2-7	few	TGCAGTGCTAGAGATCGGGGACAGGCTGATGGGGAGCAGTACTTC	CSARDRGQADGEQYF
.	TRBV7-8	TRBJ2-1	.	TGTGCCAGCATCAAGGATGGTGAGCAGTTCTTC	CASIKDGEQFF
.	TRBV9	TRBJ1-6	.	TGTGCCAGCAGCGTAGACGTCCAGGGGATAGGTAATTCACCCCTCCACTTT	CASSVDVQGIGNSPLHF
.	TRBV20-1	TRBJ2-2	many	TGCAGTGCTAGAGATCCGGGATCGGACACCGGGGAGCTGTTTTTT	CSARDPGSDTGELFF
.	TRBV4-1	TRBJ2-7	.	TGCGCCAGCAGCCAAGAAGTACGACAGCTCTACGAGCAGTACTTC	CASSQEVRQLYEQYF
.	TRBV9	TRBJ2-1	.	TGTGCCAGCAGCGTAGGAAGGTTATCCTACAATGAGCAGTTCTTC	CASSVGRLSYNEQFF
.	TRBV20-1	TRBJ2-7	few	TGTTGGCAATTAGGCTACGAGCAGTACTTC	CWQLGYEQYF
TRBD1	TRBV24-1	TRBJ2-7	.	TGTGCCACCAGTGATTCTGGGACAGGGGGCCTAGGCGAGCAGTACTTC	CATSDSGTGGLGEQYF
TRBD1	TRBV2	TRBJ2-7	once	TGTGCCAGCAGTGACCTGGACAGGTTTCGCGAGCAGTACTTC	CASSDLDRFREQYF
.	TRBV4-3	TRBJ2-7	many	TGCGCCAGCAGCCAAGTTGGAGGAGACTCCTACGAGCAGTACTTC	CASSQVGGDSYEQYF
.	TRBV6-1	TRBJ2-7	few	TGTGCCAGCAGTGGGGCCACCGAATACGAGCAGTACTTC	CASSGATEYEQYF
TRBD1	TRBV4-2	TRBJ2-1	few	TGTGCCAGCAGCCAAATAGACAGGGGAGGTGAGCAGTTCTTC	CASSQIDRGGEQFF
.	TRBV5-1	TRBJ1-4	many	TGCGCCAGCAGCTTGGTAGTGACGGGGAGAGGAAAACTGTTTTTT	CASSLVVTGRGKLFF
.	TRBV7-3	TRBJ2-3	few	TGTGCCAGCAGCCCCGTAGGCAAAGATACGCAGTATTTT	CASSPVGKDTQYF
.	TRBV20-1	TRBJ1-5	few	TGCAGTGCTAGAGGCCCAGGGGATCAGCCCCAGCATTTT	CSARGPGDQPQHF
TRBD1	TRBV9	TRBJ2-3	.	TGTGCCAGCAGCGTAGGACAGGGGGTAGATACGCAGTATTTT	CASSVGQGVDTQYF
TRBD1	TRBV2	TRBJ2-2	few	TGTGCCAGCAGTGAAAGGGACAGCAGGCTGTTTTTT	CASSERDSRLFF
.	TRBV20-1	TRBJ2-3	.	TGCAGTGCTAGAGGATGGGTTGTCAGGGTAGGAGATACGCAGTATTTT	CSARGWVVRVGDTQYF
.	TRBV5-4	TRBJ1-2	few	TGTGCCAGCAGCTTTCAGGGAAGGGGCGGCTACACCTTC	CASSFQGRGGYTF
TRBD2	TRBV20-1	TRBJ2-1	.	TGCAGTGCTAGAAATAGCGGGGGGGCTAGTTGGAATGAGCAGTTCTTC	CSARNSGGASWNEQFF
.	TRBV12-3/TRBV12-4	TRBJ1-2	few	TGTGCCAGCAGTAGGGGTAACTATGGCTACACCTTC	CASSRGNYGYTF
.	TRBV5-6	TRBJ2-7	.	TGTGCCAGCAGCAGAGACAGGATCCACGAGCAGTACTTC	CASSRDRIHEQYF
.	TRBV12-3/TRBV12-4	TRBJ1-5	few	TGTGCCAGCAGTCCGCGGGCCCCCAATCAGCCCCAGCATTTT	CASSPRAPNQPQHF
.	TRBV7-2	TRBJ1-4	few	TGTGCCAGCAGCTTGCTTTCGTTGGCAGAGAATGAAAAACTGTTTTTT	CASSLLSLAENEKLFF
.	TRBV10-3	TRBJ2-1	.	TGTGCCATCAGGGAAGGCAACAATGAGCAGTTCTTC	CAIREGNNEQFF
TRBD2	TRBV20-1	TRBJ2-3	few	TGCAGTGCTAGAGATTACTCGGCTAGCGGGGGGGGTACAGATACGCAGTATTTT	CSARDYSASGGGTDTQYF
.	TRBV14	TRBJ2-3	.	TGTGCCAGCAGCCACGGCGGGGCCCCAGATACGCAGTATTTT	CASSHGGAPDTQYF
TRBD2	TRBV29-1	TRBJ2-3	few	TGCAGCGTTGGAACTAGCGGGAGCGGTTCAGATACGCAGTATTTT	CSVGTSGSGSDTQYF
.	TRBV20-1	TRBJ2-7	.	TGCAGTGCGAAGACTAGGTTCTCCTACGAGCAGTACTTC	CSAKTRFSYEQYF
.	TRBV28	TRBJ1-1	many	TGTGCCAGCAGTTTGAGGGGGGTATCGAACACTGAAGCTTTCTTT	CASSLRGVSNTEAFF
.	TRBV4-2	TRBJ2-2	many	TGTGCCAGCAGCCAAGATCGAGGGCTAGCGAGCCCCGGGGAGCTGTTTTTT	CASSQDRGLASPGELFF
.	TRBV27	TRBJ2-3	.	TGTGCCAGCATGGTTCTGGGCACAGATACGCAGTATTTT	CASMVLGTDTQYF
.	TRBV24-1	TRBJ2-2	.	TGTGCCACCAGTGGTTTGTCGGGGGGCGAAACCGGGGAGCTGTTTTTT	CATSGLSGGETGELFF
TRBD1	TRBV29-1	TRBJ1-2	few	TGCAGCGTGGGACAGGGGGAGTATGGCTACACCTTC	CSVGQGEYGYTF
.	TRBV29-1	TRBJ2-5	many	TGCAGCGTTGAAAAGGTCGGCAGGGATGGGACCCAGTACTTC	CSVEKVGRDGTQYF
TRBD2	TRBV27	TRBJ2-1	.	TGTGCCAGCAGTTTTGGACTAGCGGGGAGACATACCTCCTACAATGAGCAGTTCTTC	CASSFGLAGRHTSYNEQFF
.	TRBV10-3	TRBJ2-3	.	TGTGCCATCAGGATCCAGGGGCACACAGATACGCAGTATTTT	CAIRIQGHTDTQYF
.	TRBV15	TRBJ2-2	.	TGTGCCACCAGCGAAACTGGAGGGGGCATGGGCACCGGGGAGCTGTTTTTT	CATSETGGGMGTGELFF
.	TRBV7-9	TRBJ2-5	.	TGTGCCAGCAGTCCCGGGATTTCGCAAGAGACCCAGTACTTC	CASSPGISQETQYF
TRBD1	TRBV6-4	TRBJ2-7	.	TGTGCCAGCAAGGCCTCCCGGGACAGGGCGACCTACGAGCAGTACTTC	CASKASRDRATYEQYF
TRBD2	TRBV7-2	TRBJ2-7	few	TGTGCCAGCAGCTTATATAGCGGGAGGGCCTACGAGCAGTACTTC	CASSLYSGRAYEQYF
.	TRBV20-1	TRBJ2-1	.	TGCAGCGTGACACGGGAGATTGTGAATGAGCAGTTCTTC	CSVTREIVNEQFF
.	TRBV27	TRBJ2-7	many	TGTGCCAGCAGTCTATCAGGGGCCTACGAGCAGTACTTC	CASSLSGAYEQYF
.	TRBV15	TRBJ2-5	.	TGTGCCACCAGGCGGCGGGTTGGAGAGACCCAGTACTTC	CATRRRVGETQYF
.	TRBV12-3/TRBV12-4	TRBJ1-2	.	TGTGCCAGCAGTTTAGATCGGACGGGAGGAGGCTACACCTTC	CASSLDRTGGGYTF
TRBD2	TRBV20-1	TRBJ2-1	.	TGCAGTGCCCGATCGGCCCCGGGGGGCAATGAGCAGTTCTTC	CSARSAPGGNEQFF
.	TRBV6-1	TRBJ2-3	.	TGTGCCAGCAGGGCCGGGACACCGAGCACAGATACGCAGTATTTT	CASRAGTPSTDTQYF
.	TRBV3-1	TRBJ2-3	.	TGTGCCAGCAACCAATCGACGCTGGGCGGGAGCACAGATACGCAGTATTTT	CASNQSTLGGSTDTQYF
.	TRBV19	TRBJ1-1	.	TGTGCCAGCCGGGACAAGAACACTGAAGCTTTCTTT	CASRDKNTEAFF
.	TRBV7-2	TRBJ1-5	few	TGTGCCAGCAGCTTAGATTTGGCAGGGGCCCGGCCCCAGCATTTT	CASSLDLAGARPQHF
.	TRBV5-1	TRBJ2-5	few	TGCGCCAGCAGCATGCGACTAGGGGGTCAGGGGGAGACCCAGTACTTC	CASSMRLGGQGETQYF
.	TRBV7-2	TRBJ1-4	few	TGTGCCAGCAGCTCTTTTTGGACAGATGAAAAACTGTTTTTT	CASSSFWTDEKLFF
.	TRBV12-3/TRBV12-4	TRBJ2-1	many	TGTGCCAGCAGTTTACTCGGCTATGAGCAGTTCTTC	CASSLLGYEQFF
.	TRBV7-2	TRBJ2-3	.	TGTGCCAGCAGCCGAGACAGGTTGGCAGATACGCAGTATTTT	CASSRDRLADTQYF
.	TRBV28	TRBJ2-2	.	TGTGCCAGCAGCCGCATCAGACAGAACACCGGGGAGCTGTTTTTT	CASSRIRQNTGELFF
.	TRBV5-1	TRBJ2-1	.	TGCGCCAGCAGCGCGGACTACGTCCGGAATGAGCAGTTCTTC	CASSADYVRNEQFF